Reported below is one T cell receptor (beta chain). Its antigen is not known. The data derive from a study of cytomegalovirus exposure and HLA in healthy donors. Study-level results: Reports indicate that TCR beta sequences accurately predicted the HLA-A and HLA-B alleles of most subjects. Apart from CMV serostatus, no immune exposure information was available. Earlier analysis looked at TCR beta V segments, and most were productive about 87% or about 30% of the time. Later analysis identified several of the most significant clusters that appeared linked to common viral pathogens.

60 Vbeta and 13 Jbeta primers were used in PCR. Clones were sequenced by immunoSEQ multiplex PCR, and TCRdb holds only the in-frame ones, with some missing. The table includes nearly 200,000 clones, 82% detected once. The CDR3 is 14 amino acids. V gave up 2 bases and J gave up 4 bases; unmatched junction bases: 3. The V gene's germline CDR1 is MNHEY and CDR2 SVGAGI. This TCR was recovered from a boy aged 2-9 years in good health and CMV-seronegative. This chain links TRBV6-5 with TRBJ1-1; TRBD1 matches 8 bases. Input material: PBMCs. In DNA form, the CDR3 reads TGTGCCAGCAGTTACGGGACAGGTCCCACTGAAGCTTTCTTT. Its protein is CASSYGTGPTEAFF.